These T cell receptor beta chains were read from a single sample in a study of graft-versus-host responses after intestinal transplantation. The table came from immunoSEQ multiplex PCR; TCRdb's copy has only in-frame clones and leaves some out. The sample contains some 24,000 clones, 70% to 90% of which appear only once. The sample in question was PBMCs, obtained approximately 450 days after intestinal transplant. The receptors were sampled from a human patient who received an intestinal transplant, so some T cells may come from the graft donor. Both conserved end residues are part of each CDR3. D genes are given only for firm matches. Some rows mark clone size as missing; the rest say once, few, many or name a class of expanded clone.

size	D	J	length	V	CDR3	DNA
.	.	TRBJ1-1	16	TRBV5-5	CASSLGDGLMNTEAFF	TGTGCCAGCAGCTTGGGGGACGGATTAATGAACACTGAAGCTTTCTTT
.	.	TRBJ2-1	16	TRBV21-1	CASNKLAGYTYNEQFF	TGTGCCAGCAACAAACTAGCGGGATACACCTACAATGAGCAGTTCTTC
once	.	TRBJ1-2	15	TRBV27	CASSPLVVGEFGYTF	TGTGCCAGCAGTCCCCTGGTGGTAGGAGAATTTGGCTACACCTTC
.	.	TRBJ2-7	14	TRBV12-5	CASGQGQPGWEQYF	TGTGCTAGTGGCCAGGGACAACCCGGGTGGGAGCAGTACTTC
.	.	TRBJ1-1	13	TRBV10-3	CAIVAQMNTEAFF	TGTGCCATCGTCGCACAGATGAACACTGAAGCTTTCTTT
few	TRBD2	TRBJ2-7	15	TRBV15	CATSRDAGEDTGQYF	TGTGCCACCAGCAGAGATGCGGGGGAGGATACGGGGCAGTACTTC
once	.	TRBJ2-6	17	TRBV15	CATSRSSPGTGANVLTF	TGTGCCACCAGCAGATCGTCACCTGGAACTGGGGCCAACGTCCTGACTTTC
.	TRBD1	TRBJ1-5	15	TRBV6-1	CASSSGGAGNQPQHF	TGTGCCAGCAGTTCAGGGGGCGCGGGCAATCAGCCCCAGCATTTT
.	.	TRBJ1-2	14	TRBV6-6	CASSSPGPNYGYTF	TGTGCCAGCAGTTCTCCTGGGCCCAACTATGGCTACACCTTC
.	.	TRBJ2-3	15	TRBV27	CASSRSGPRTDTQYF	TGTGCCAGCAGCCGAAGCGGCCCCAGAACAGATACGCAGTATTTT
.	TRBD1	TRBJ1-3	16	TRBV5-4	CASSSGQTYSGNTIYF	TGTGCCAGCAGCTCGGGACAGACTTACTCTGGAAACACCATATATTTT
few	.	TRBJ2-7	15	TRBV9	CASSVEGGASYEQYF	TGTGCCAGCAGCGTAGAAGGGGGGGCCTCCTACGAGCAGTACTTC
few	TRBD1	TRBJ1-2	14	TRBV7-9	CASSGTGKGWGYTF	TGTGCCAGCAGCGGGACAGGGAAGGGGTGGGGCTACACCTTC
.	.	TRBJ2-7	17	TRBV4-1	CASSQGTAFTFSYEQYF	TGCGCCAGCAGCCAAGGGACAGCATTCACCTTTTCCTACGAGCAGTACTTC
once	.	TRBJ1-2	15	TRBV6-6	CASSYGAGYDYGYTF	TGTGCCAGCAGTTATGGCGCAGGGTACGACTATGGCTACACCTTC
.	.	TRBJ2-7	14	TRBV21-1	CASRGEGSAYEQYF	TGTGCCAGCCGAGGGGAGGGGAGTGCCTACGAGCAGTACTTC
.	.	TRBJ2-3	18	TRBV14	CASSPRRVPGLPTDTQYF	TGTGCCAGCAGCCCCCGTCGGGTGCCCGGCCTACCCACAGATACGCAGTATTTT
.	TRBD2	TRBJ2-5	15	TRBV11-1	CASSDLAAVKETQYF	TGTGCCAGCAGCGATCTAGCGGCCGTGAAAGAGACCCAGTACTTC
once	TRBD1	TRBJ2-7	13	TRBV6-1	CASRTGYLLEQYF	TGTGCCAGCAGGACAGGGTACTTACTCGAGCAGTACTTC
.	.	TRBJ2-3	14	TRBV4-1	CASSQDSTGDTQYF	TGCGCCAGCAGCCAAGATTCGACGGGGGATACGCAGTATTTT
once	TRBD2	TRBJ2-6	18	TRBV5-1	CASSSSGGRGAGANVLTF	TGCGCCAGCAGCTCGAGCGGCGGGAGGGGGGCTGGGGCCAACGTCCTGACCTTC
once	.	TRBJ2-7	13	TRBV27	CASSFGRGDEQYF	TGTGCCAGCAGTTTTGGCAGGGGGGACGAGCAGTACTTC
.	TRBD1	TRBJ1-4	13	TRBV6-1	CASSQGDVEKLFF	TGTGCCAGCAGTCAGGGGGACGTTGAAAAACTGTTTTTT
.	TRBD2	TRBJ2-1	17	TRBV7-8	CASSLTAGKRDYNEQFF	TGTGCCAGCAGCTTAACCGCCGGGAAGCGGGATTACAATGAGCAGTTCTTC
.	.	TRBJ1-3	12	TRBV2	CASSLSGNTIYF	TGTGCCAGCAGTCTCTCTGGAAACACCATATATTTT
.	TRBD1	TRBJ1-2	15	TRBV27	CASSLRVGRGSGYTF	TGTGCCAGCAGTTTAAGGGTCGGCAGGGGGTCTGGCTACACCTTC
few	.	TRBJ2-2	18	TRBV5-1	CASSLEGWGPTNTGELFF	TGCGCCAGCAGCTTGGAAGGTTGGGGGCCCACGAACACCGGGGAGCTGTTTTTT
.	.	TRBJ2-6	13	TRBV6-1	CGTGTSGANVLTF	TGTGGAACCGGGACCTCTGGGGCCAACGTCCTGACTTTC
few	.	TRBJ2-1	12	TRBV30	CAWSVGRGEQFF	TGTGCCTGGAGTGTAGGGAGGGGGGAGCAGTTCTTC
few	.	TRBJ1-1	15	TRBV6-5	CASSYSGHSNTEAFF	TGTGCCAGCAGTTACTCAGGGCATTCGAACACTGAAGCTTTCTTT
.	.	TRBJ2-3	12	TRBV30	CAWTSRPDTQYF	TGTGCCTGGACTAGCCGTCCCGATACGCAGTATTTT